A selection of T cell receptor beta chains follows, all from one sample in a study of shared T cell receptors in the human thymus. Some clones are missing from TCRdb's copy, which holds only in-frame ones; the method was immunoSEQ multiplex PCR. The data show about 660,000 clones, around nine tenths seen once. The same sample was also studied in work on human thymus T cells.

What was sequenced was thymocytes. These receptors all stem from a boy under two years old with a congenital heart defect. The CDR3 runs from the conserved cysteine through the conserved F or W. D genes are given only for firm matches. For some rows the clone size is stated as once, few or many, or as a class when expanded; others skip it.

D,J,V,length,size,DNA,CDR3
TRBD1,TRBJ2-6,TRBV18,16,NA,TGTGCCAGCTCACCCTCGCAGGGGGTCGGGGCCAACGTCCTGACTTTC,CASSPSQGVGANVLTF
TRBD2,TRBJ2-7,TRBV28,17,NA,TGTGCCAGCAGTTCGCTGCACCCCCCGGGACTAGCAGACGAGCAGTACTTC,CASSSLHPPGLADEQYF
NA,TRBJ1-1,TRBV7-2,16,NA,TGTGCCAGCAGCCATTTGAGAGAGCCCCCGAACACTGAAGCTTTCTTT,CASSHLREPPNTEAFF
TRBD2,TRBJ2-1,TRBV4-2,18,NA,TGTGCCAGCAGCCAAGTTACTAGCGGGATCAGCTCCTACAATGAGCAGTTCTTC,CASSQVTSGISSYNEQFF
NA,TRBJ2-7,TRBV5-5,12,once,TGTGCCAGCAGCCCCGACACGTACGAGCAGTACTTC,CASSPDTYEQYF
NA,TRBJ2-7,TRBV10-3,13,NA,TGTGCCATCAGTGTCGATACTCGGGACGAGCAGTACTTC,CAISVDTRDEQYF
NA,TRBJ2-6,TRBV5-1,17,NA,TGCGCCAGCAGCTTGGCCGCCAGGGTAGCTGGGGCCAACGTCCTGACTTTC,CASSLAARVAGANVLTF
NA,TRBJ2-7,TRBV7-2,14,once,TGTGCCAGCAGCTTATCTGGGGGAGGCTACGAGCAGTACTTC,CASSLSGGGYEQYF
NA,TRBJ2-2,TRBV7-9,15,once,TGTGCCAGCAGCTTATGGGGAGGGAACACCGGGGAGCTGTTTTTT,CASSLWGGNTGELFF
TRBD2,TRBJ2-1,TRBV9,17,once,TGTGCCAGCAGCACCGGGACTAGCGGGAGGAGTTTCAGTGAGCAGTTCTTC,CASSTGTSGRSFSEQFF
NA,TRBJ2-1,TRBV4-3,16,NA,TGCGCCAGCAGCCAGAACACAGGGTCGAAGGGCAATGAGCAGTTCTTC,CASSQNTGSKGNEQFF
NA,TRBJ2-2,TRBV30,13,NA,TGTGCCTGGAGTGTACCTCACATCGGGGAGCTGTTTTTT,CAWSVPHIGELFF
NA,TRBJ2-5,TRBV28,15,NA,TGTGCCAGCAGCCTCCCGAGGCGGGCGGAAGAGACCCAGTACTTC,CASSLPRRAEETQYF
NA,TRBJ2-7,TRBV10-2,17,NA,TGCGCCAGCAGTCCCGGGGAGTGGAACCCAACCAACGCTGGGCAGTACTTC,CASSPGEWNPTNAGQYF
TRBD2,TRBJ2-7,TRBV2,15,few,TGTGCCAGCAGTTGGACTAGCGGATTCTCCTACGAGCAGTACTTC,CASSWTSGFSYEQYF
TRBD1,TRBJ2-5,TRBV5-1,16,NA,TGCGCCAGCAGCACGAATCAGGGGGCGCGTGTAGAGACCCAGTACTTC,CASSTNQGARVETQYF
NA,TRBJ1-5,TRBV14,14,few,TGTGCCAGCAGCCCGGCAGGGGTCAATCAGCCCCAGCATTTT,CASSPAGVNQPQHF
TRBD2,TRBJ2-1,TRBV4-3,19,NA,TGCGCCAGCAGCCTGGGGCGGGGGGATGGCGGGAGGGCCCATTTTGAGCAGTTCTTC,CASSLGRGDGGRAHFEQFF
NA,TRBJ1-5,TRBV5-5,14,NA,TGTGCCAGCAGCTCGGGGCAGGGAGGCCAGCCCCAGCATTTT,CASSSGQGGQPQHF
NA,TRBJ2-1,TRBV28,13,NA,TGTGCCAGCAGGTTAGGGGCCACCAATGAGCAGTTCTTC,CASRLGATNEQFF
NA,TRBJ2-7,TRBV7-2,15,once,TGTGCCAGCAGCACCAAGAACAGTATCACCTACGAGCAGTACTTC,CASSTKNSITYEQYF
TRBD1,TRBJ1-2,TRBV19,18,NA,TGTGCCAGTAGTCGGAATGATGGGACAGACGTACCTGTCTATGGCTACACCTTC,CASSRNDGTDVPVYGYTF
NA,TRBJ2-7,TRBV28,18,NA,TGTGCCAGCAGCTCACATATACCCGCGAACAGCAGCTCCTACGAGCAGTACTTC,CASSSHIPANSSSYEQYF
TRBD2,TRBJ2-3,TRBV4-3,13,NA,TGCGCCAGCAGCCAAGATGGGGAGGGTACGCAGTATTTT,CASSQDGEGTQYF
TRBD1,TRBJ2-6,TRBV7-9,18,NA,TGTGCCAGCAGCTTAGGGGGGACAGGGAACTCTGGGGCCAACGTCCTGACTTTC,CASSLGGTGNSGANVLTF
TRBD2,TRBJ2-7,TRBV7-9,16,NA,TGTGCCAGCAGCGCGAGGCCGGGACTAGCGGTTTCCGAGCAGTACTTC,CASSARPGLAVSEQYF
TRBD2,TRBJ2-2,TRBV5-1,16,NA,TGCGCCAGCACCTCCGTCAGCGGGATACGGTCCGGGGAGCTGTTTTTT,CASTSVSGIRSGELFF
TRBD1,TRBJ1-2,TRBV7-2,15,NA,TGTGCCAGCAGCAGACAGGGGGGAGGTAACTATGGCTACACCTTC,CASSRQGGGNYGYTF
NA,TRBJ2-1,TRBV20-1,11,NA,TGCAGTGGGGACTGGAGGGATGAGCAGTTCTTC,CSGDWRDEQFF
NA,TRBJ2-5,TRBV10-2,14,NA,TGCGCCAGCGGGCCGGGGGGCGGGCAAGAGACCCAGTACTTC,CASGPGGGQETQYF
NA,TRBJ2-5,TRBV14,14,NA,TGTGCCAGCAGCTCCTTCGGGGGCCAAGAGACCCAGTACTTC,CASSSFGGQETQYF
NA,TRBJ2-4,TRBV7-2,14,NA,TGTGCCAGCAGCCCCGAGTTTTATGGAAACATTCAGTACTTC,CASSPEFYGNIQYF
NA,TRBJ2-4,TRBV5-5,16,once,TGTGCCAGCAGCCTGGGGTGGGGGCTCGCCAAAAACATTCAGTACTTC,CASSLGWGLAKNIQYF
TRBD2,TRBJ2-7,TRBV28,14,NA,TGTGCCAGCAGGGGGGGAGCGGGAGGAAAAGAGCAGTACTTC,CASRGGAGGKEQYF
NA,TRBJ2-1,TRBV15,15,NA,TGTGCCACCAGCAGAGGACTTTTGGGTAACAATGAGCAGTTCTTC,CATSRGLLGNNEQFF
TRBD2,TRBJ2-2,TRBV30,14,NA,TGTGCCTGGCGTCCCGGGGGGGGGAACGGGGAGCTGTTTTTT,CAWRPGGGNGELFF
TRBD2,TRBJ2-2,TRBV5-1,16,NA,TGCGCCAGCAGGGAAGGGACTAGCGGGGACACCGGGGAGCTGTTTTTT,CASREGTSGDTGELFF
TRBD2,TRBJ2-2,TRBV7-2,12,NA,TGTGCCAGCCGGGAGGGGTACGGGGAGCTGTTTTTT,CASREGYGELFF
NA,TRBJ2-7,TRBV6-5,14,NA,TGTGCCAGCAGTTATGAAGGGAGAAACTACGAGCAGTACTTC,CASSYEGRNYEQYF
TRBD2,TRBJ2-3,TRBV4-3,16,NA,TGCGCCAGCAGCCAGGGACTAGCGGGAGTACAAGATACGCAGTATTTT,CASSQGLAGVQDTQYF
TRBD2,TRBJ2-7,TRBV2,18,NA,TGTGCCAGCAGTCCCGGACTAGCGGGAGTCTGGGGTCTAAACGAGCAGTACTTC,CASSPGLAGVWGLNEQYF
TRBD1,TRBJ1-5,TRBV19,14,NA,TGTGCCAGTAGTATTGGACAGGAACGTCAGCCCCAGCATTTT,CASSIGQERQPQHF
NA,TRBJ2-7,TRBV28,12,NA,TGTGCCAGCAGTTCGGCAGGGGACGAGCAGTACTTC,CASSSAGDEQYF
NA,TRBJ1-5,TRBV6-1,14,NA,TGTGCCAGCAGTGATCATGGTGGCCATCAGCCCCAGCATTTT,CASSDHGGHQPQHF
NA,TRBJ2-7,TRBV14,13,NA,TGTGCCAGCAATGAGGGATCCGACTACGAGCAGTACTTC,CASNEGSDYEQYF
TRBD2,TRBJ2-2,TRBV7-9,16,NA,TGTGCCAGCAGTTGTAAGCGGGAGTGCGACACCGGGGAGCTGTTTTTT,CASSCKRECDTGELFF
NA,TRBJ1-5,TRBV10-3,16,NA,TGTGCCATCAGTGAGTCTGGAGACCATAGCAATCAGCCCCAGCATTTT,CAISESGDHSNQPQHF
TRBD2,TRBJ2-7,TRBV29-1,19,NA,TGCAGCGTTGGCTGGGGCCTGCTAGCGGGAGGGCCGATTCGGTACGAGCAGTACTTC,CSVGWGLLAGGPIRYEQYF
TRBD1,TRBJ1-2,TRBV5-1,17,NA,TGCGCCAGCAGCTCCCCCGGGACAGGGACCACTAACTATGGCTACACCTTC,CASSSPGTGTTNYGYTF